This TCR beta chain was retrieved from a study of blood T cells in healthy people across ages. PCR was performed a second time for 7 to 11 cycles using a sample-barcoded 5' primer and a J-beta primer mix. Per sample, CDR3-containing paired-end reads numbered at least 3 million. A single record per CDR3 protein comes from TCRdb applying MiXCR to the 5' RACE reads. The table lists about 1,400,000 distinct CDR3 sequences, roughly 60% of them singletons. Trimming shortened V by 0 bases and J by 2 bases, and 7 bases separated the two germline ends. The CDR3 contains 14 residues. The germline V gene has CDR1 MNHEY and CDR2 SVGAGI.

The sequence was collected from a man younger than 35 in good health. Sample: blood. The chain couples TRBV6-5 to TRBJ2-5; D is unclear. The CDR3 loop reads CASSYSTLQETQYF. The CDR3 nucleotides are TGTGCCAGCAGTTACTCGACGCTACAAGAGACCCAGTACTTC.